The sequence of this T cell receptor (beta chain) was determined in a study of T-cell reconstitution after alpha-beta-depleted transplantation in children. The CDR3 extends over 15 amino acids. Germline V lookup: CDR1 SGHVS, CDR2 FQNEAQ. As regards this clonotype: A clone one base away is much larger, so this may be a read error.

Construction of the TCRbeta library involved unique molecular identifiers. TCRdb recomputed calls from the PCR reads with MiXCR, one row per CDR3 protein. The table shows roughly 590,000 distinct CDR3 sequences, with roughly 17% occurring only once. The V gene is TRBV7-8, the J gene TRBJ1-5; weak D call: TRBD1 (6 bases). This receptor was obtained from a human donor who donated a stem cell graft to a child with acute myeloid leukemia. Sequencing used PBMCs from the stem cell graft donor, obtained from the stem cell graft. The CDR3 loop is CSSSLTGTSNQPQHF. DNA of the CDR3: TGTTCCAGCAGCTTAACAGGGACTAGCAATCAGCCCCAGCATTTT.